This TCR beta chain was captured in a study of beta chain features in type 1 diabetes (dated by TCRdb to 2016 to 2019). Regarding the research as a whole: No differences in mean age, gender distribution, total cell number or subset yield were found between patients and healthy donors. A total of just under 110,000,000 sorted cells were examined across all samples, and RNA yield correlated strongly with the number of cells per subset. In the study, TCRB repertoires of sorted circulating CD4+ T cell subsets from recently diagnosed type 1 diabetes patients were compared with those of matched healthy donors. Naive and central memory subsets were obtained from all 30 or so donors, but regulatory and stem cell-like memory subsets were isolated from only 8 patients and roughly eight healthy donors.

The entire amount of isolated RNA was reverse transcribed using the High Capacity cDNA Reverse Transcription Kit, so the sequenced TCRB transcripts were expressed ones. Naive, central memory and regulatory T cell samples underwent deep immunoSEQ sequencing, averaging around 3.6 million total reads per sample. After sorted cells were lysed in RLT buffer, RNA was extracted with DNase-treated RNeasy Micro or Mini kits, with the choice depending on cell number. To prevent cross-contamination, each cell subset was processed individually, whereas patient and healthy donor samples were processed jointly. Using the immunoSEQ multiplex PCR, TCRB sequences were amplified from cDNA into 87-bp fragments spanning the CDR3 region. Sequencing of the amplicons was done on the Illumina HiSeq platform. The authors processed their data as follows. PCR bias was computationally corrected using synthetic template baselines, reads within Hamming distance 2 were collapsed, and singletons that could not be merged were discarded. Reads were aligned against IMGT to assign V, D and J genes, CDR3 length and insertions or deletions at six rearrangement sites. Within each subset, clonotype counts were normalized to sorted cell number, after which true diversity and Gini coefficients were computed with the tcR R package. Repertoire sharing was quantified using the overlap coefficient calculated on TCRB nucleotide sequences. As stored in TCRdb, this immuneACCESS dataset retains in-frame rearrangements with V and J assigned. A fraction of the clones does not appear; measured against another copy, unresolved V genes explain less than half of the discrepancy, and the remainder lacks a known reason. The DNA was the basis for D and trimming; V, J and clone size are from that table. The sample yields about 170,000 clones; approximately 8.1% were counted once. Of the sample, 0.94% falls within the top ten clones.

A few counts support this clone. The clone's antigen remains unknown. Base qualities are missing; no much larger clone stands one base away. From each donor, a single peripheral blood sample of 95 to 150 mL on average was drawn into heparinised tubes. Naive, central memory, regulatory and stem cell-like memory CD4+ T cells were sorted on a BD FACSAria II using a panel including CD45RO, CCR7, CD25, CD127, CD95 and CD27. Every sorted population had a purity above 95%. Right away, PBMCs were isolated by Lymphoprep density gradient centrifugation and were stained directly, with no culture step. Samples were stained and sorted in pairs, with one healthy donor and one patient per experiment, so that batch effects were minimized. The research as a whole found: Sequencing cDNA rather than genomic DNA could over-represent highly expressing activated cells, although activation and CD3 levels did not differ between groups. Patients with type 1 diabetes made fewer insertions and deleted more nucleotides at VDJ recombination sites, implying thymic rearrangement abnormalities. In all four CD4+ subsets, TCRB CDR3 length was moderately but significantly shorter in type 1 diabetes patients. Because the HLA sub-analyses included only small numbers of individuals, any influence of HLA type on TCRB rearrangement was left unresolved. The naive, central memory and regulatory TCRB repertoires appeared to resemble one another more closely among patients than among healthy donors. PCR may preferentially amplify shorter templates, but because patient and control samples were amplified and corrected together, any resulting skew would affect both groups equally.

The receptor comes from a woman in her 40s with type 1 diabetes. The specimen was central memory CD4+ T cells from blood.

Here the CDR3 is given as CASSFSGTSGVYEQYF. The nucleotide sequence is given as TGTGCCAGCAGTTTCTCCGGGACTAGCGGGGTCTACGAGCAGTACTTC. The rearranged chain carries TRBV28 and TRBJ2-7, with 13 bases aligning to TRBD2. The CDR3 measures 16 amino acids from cysteine to phenylalanine. Only the CDR3 DNA stays, 48 bases, in frame from base 1. Trimmed from V: 3 bases; trimmed from J: 3 bases; junction bases lacking a gene match: 5. Reading the germline V gene gives CDR1 MDHEN and CDR2 SYDVKM.